This T cell receptor (beta chain) originates from a study of blood T cell repertoires in COVID-19 (dated by TCRdb to between 2020 and 2021). For the wider study: Samples covering the acute and convalescent phases of COVID-19 were provided by collaborators in the United States, Italy and Spain. Where available, HLA class I and class II types were obtained from metadata supplied by the sample provider rather than from assay-based typing. The repertoires were released in a freely available public database intended as a resource for research on the immune response to SARS-CoV-2. Subjects who had been exposed to COVID-19, were actively infected with it, or had recovered from it provided the deeply sampled blood TCRbeta repertoires that made up the dataset. The samples were drawn from two sources: the first 160 participants of the ongoing ImmuneRACE study, and fewer than 1,500 subjects contributed by 6 global collaborators. Nearly every sample came with metadata listing a de-identified subject ID, COVID-19 status, age in years and sex. The prospective study material was composed of cDNA or gDNA derived from T cells, B-cell-depleted T cells, or PBMCs. The full study reports these points: Clinical and demographic metadata were provided uncurated, with the amount varying by source and participant.

On this clone: There is no known antigen for this receptor. Base qualities are not at hand, and no much larger clone is one base apart.

The CDR3 holds 15 amino acids from the cysteine to the phenylalanine. Just the 45-base CDR3 DNA is kept, in frame starting at base 1. The germline V gene (reference sequence) sets CDR1 to GTSNPN and CDR2 to SVGIG. V is cut back by 0 bases and J by 2 bases, with 2 bases in the junction unmatched. TCRbeta CDR3 regions were amplified from genomic DNA using the immunoSEQ Assay, a bias-controlled multiplex PCR. Under the source paper's analysis protocol: Within the assay, amplification of reference gene primers was used to estimate how many nucleated cells each sample contained. To quantify the absolute abundance of each unique TCRbeta CDR3 rearrangement, sequence reads were collapsed and filtered. For each sample, productive Simpson clonality was calculated as the square root of Simpson's diversity index over productive rearrangements. Imported from immuneACCESS, the table was reduced by TCRdb to in-frame sequences with V and J called. These copies leave out some clones; in studies compared against another copy, an unresolved V gene accounts for under half, and the cause of the remainder is not known. D and trimming come from the DNA, and the V and J calls and clone size come from that table. The sample table shows 350,000 to 400,000 clones, and roughly 88% are seen once. The ten largest clones represent about 0.89% of the sample.

Participants in the prospective study were aged about 18 to 95 years, lived in 20 to 25 United States geographic areas, and enrolled through a virtual design. In the prospective study, participants were assigned to cohorts based on the clinical history participants reported in a screening survey and a study questionnaire. Mobile phlebotomists in the prospective study collected whole blood, serum and a nasopharyngeal or oropharyngeal swab from every participant. Participants in the prospective study had the option to provide additional blood draws and questionnaires over a roughly 2-month period. Before DNA extraction, prospective study blood samples were shipped either frozen or at room temperature.

The V and J segments used are TRBV30 and TRBJ2-3; TRBD2 matches 10 bases in the middle. Sequencing was performed on PBMCs or T cells enriched from blood (not recorded which). The source is a woman in her twenties or thirties with acute COVID-19. CDR3 protein: CAWSVSGGPTDTQYF. The DNA sequence reads TGTGCCTGGAGTGTTAGCGGGGGGCCCACAGATACGCAGTATTTT.